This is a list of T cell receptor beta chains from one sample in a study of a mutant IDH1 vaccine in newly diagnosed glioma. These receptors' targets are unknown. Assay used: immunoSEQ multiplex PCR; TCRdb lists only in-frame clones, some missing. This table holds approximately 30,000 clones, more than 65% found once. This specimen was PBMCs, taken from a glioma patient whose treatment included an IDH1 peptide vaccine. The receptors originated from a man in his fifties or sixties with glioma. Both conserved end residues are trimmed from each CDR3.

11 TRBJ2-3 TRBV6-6 ASNNYVTDTQY
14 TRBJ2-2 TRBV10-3 AISESGGADTGELF
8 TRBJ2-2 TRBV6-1 ASSGGELF
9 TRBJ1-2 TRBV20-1 SASRQKTYT
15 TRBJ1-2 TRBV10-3 AISETPGTGGSYGYT
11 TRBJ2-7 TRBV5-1 ASSLDNYYEQY
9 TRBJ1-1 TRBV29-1 SVEDVGEAF
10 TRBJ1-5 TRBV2 ATTGGAQPQH
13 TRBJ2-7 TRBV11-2 ASSFGPDTTYEQY
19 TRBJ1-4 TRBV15 ATSRDWSVGAKGATNEKLF
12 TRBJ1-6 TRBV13 ASSLGFQGSPLH
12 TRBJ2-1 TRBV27 ASSYLSSYNEQF
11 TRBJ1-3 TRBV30 AWSRETGNTIY
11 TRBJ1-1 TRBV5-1 ASTQQVNTEAF
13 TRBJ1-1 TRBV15 ATSNRVVERTEAF
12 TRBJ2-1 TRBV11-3 ASLSGFPYNEQF
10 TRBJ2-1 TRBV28 ASRDQRYEQF
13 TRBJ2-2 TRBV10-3 AISHLARSTGELF
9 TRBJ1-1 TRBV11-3 ASSKDTEAF
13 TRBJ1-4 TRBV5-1 ASTRGGQGNEKLF
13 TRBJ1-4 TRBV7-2 ASSLIGTPNEKLF
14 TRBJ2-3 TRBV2 ASSERPNTSTDTQY
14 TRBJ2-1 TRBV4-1 ASTQLGGAIGNEQF
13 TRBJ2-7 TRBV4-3 ASSQDRAVAYEQY
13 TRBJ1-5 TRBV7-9 ASSEPGTSGQPQH
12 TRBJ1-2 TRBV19 ASTVGQLGGGYT
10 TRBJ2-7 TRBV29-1 SVATDSYEQY
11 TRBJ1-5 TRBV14 ASSLLHGQPQH